The T cell receptor (beta chain) described here comes from a study of blood T cell repertoires in COVID-19. Study-wide context: From T cells, B-cell-depleted T cells, or PBMCs came the material, which was cDNA or gDNA.

Original methodology: Estimated nucleated cell counts came from reference gene primer amplification. The table came from immunoSEQ multiplex PCR; TCRdb's copy has only in-frame clones and leaves some out. V and J calls and clone size are given by that table; D and trimming were obtained from the DNA. Of approximately 220,000 clones listed, just over 85% are singletons. Those enrolled, adults aged roughly 18 to 90 years, came from roughly 22 US areas. V lost 3 bases to trimming and J lost 2 bases, with 11 bases between them. Germline CDR1 and CDR2: MGHDK and SYGVNS. The CDR3 has 14 residues. Sequenced sample: PBMCs or T cells enriched from blood (not recorded which). The V gene is TRBV25-1, the J gene TRBJ2-7; D is unclear. This clonotype was sampled from a woman between 35 and 50 years old with acute COVID-19. The CDR3 sequence: CASSEARLTYEQYF. The CDR3 region has the DNA TGTGCCAGCAGTGAGGCGAGACTGACCTACGAGCAGTACTTC.